The 32 T cell receptor beta chains presented below share a single source sample, sequenced in a study of blood T cell repertoires in COVID-19. Repertoires were generated with immunoSEQ multiplex PCR, while TCRdb's copy carries only in-frame clones and drops some. This sample carries 35,000 to 45,000 clones, 75% to 95% of them seen once, and the ten largest clones take less than 6%. The sequenced sample consisted of peripheral blood. Source of these receptors: a woman aged 80 or older with acute or convalescent COVID-19.

The chain uses TRBV18 and TRBJ1-2, with 10 nucleotides matching TRBD1. The length of the CDR3 is 16 residues. Trimming cost V 3 bases and J 7 bases; bases outside gene matches: 11. Germline V gives CDR1 KGHSH, CDR2 LQKENI. CDR3 nucleotide sequence: TGTGCCAGCTCACCCGATCTTTCGGGACAGGGGCCTGGCTACACCTTC. It codes for CASSPDLSGQGPGYTF. Full variable domain (remainder filled in from reference TRBV18 and TRBJ1-2): NAGVMQNPRHLVRRRGQEARLRCSPMKGHSHVYWYRQLPEEGLKFMVYLQKENIIDESGMPKERFSAEFPKEGPSILRIQQVVRGDSAAYFCASSPDLSGQGPGYTFGSGTRLTVV.

The V call is TRBV4-1, the J call TRBJ1-6; D possibly corresponds to TRBD1 (5 bases). V lost 1 base and J 8 bases, leaving 15 bases between the germline ends. Germline V lookup: CDR1 MGHRA, CDR2 YSYEKL. The CDR3 is made up of 16 amino acids. CDR3 coding DNA: TGCGCCAGCAGCCAAGGCAGGGCCTTTTTTTATTCACCCCTCCACTTT. Translation: CASSQGRAFFYSPLHF.

This clone came up once. The V and J genes are TRBV19 and TRBJ1-3; no clear D gene. V lost 3 bases and J lost 0, with 9 bases in between. The CDR3 is made up of 15 amino acids. The germline V gene has CDR1 LNHDA and CDR2 SQIVND (reference sequence). This CDR3 is CASSMGGSSGNTIYF. CDR3 DNA sequence: TGTGCCAGTAGTATGGGAGGCAGCTCTGGAAACACCATATATTTT.

This rearrangement joins TRBV10-3 to TRBJ2-5; a weak D match, TRBD1 (5 bases). This CDR3 region has 16 residues. Germline V lookup: CDR1 ENHRY, CDR2 SYGVKD. Trimming removed 3 bases from V and 2 bases from J, with 16 bases in between. As DNA, the CDR3 is TGTGCCATCAGTGACTACACAGGAGCCCGGCAAGAGACCCAGTACTTC. Translation gives CAISDYTGARQETQYF.

This clone was counted only a few times. V gene TRBV18 combines with J gene TRBJ2-2; 11 bases are shared with TRBD1. Germline loops: CDR1 KGHSH, CDR2 LQKENI. V was clipped by 6 bases and J by 4 bases; unmatched bases: 4. The CDR3 runs 15 residues. DNA of the CDR3: TGTGCCAGCTCCGCCGGGACAGGGGGCACCGGGGAGCTGTTTTTT. Translating it yields CASSAGTGGTGELFF.

This chain uses TRBV2 with TRBJ1-5; perhaps TRBD1 as D (6 bases). The germline gives CDR1 SNHLY, CDR2 FYNNEI. CDR3 length: 15 residues. V gave up 7 bases and J gave up 2 bases, with 15 bases separating them. CDR3 protein: CASTQQAGGNQPQHF. The CDR3 coding sequence is TGTGCCAGCACTCAGCAGGCAGGGGGCAATCAGCCCCAGCATTTT.

The V call is TRBV6-2 or TRBV6-3, the J call TRBJ2-5, with 7 bases identical to TRBD1. The V segment lost 6 bases and the J segment 2 bases; nucleotides outside the gene matches: 12. Per germline, CDR1 MNHEY and CDR2 SVGEGT. The CDR3 loop spans 16 amino acids. The CDR3 DNA is TGTGCCAGCAGCACTTCCGGGACAGCCTCTCAAGAGACCCAGTACTTC. As protein: CASSTSGTASQETQYF.

The genes are TRBV7-6 and TRBJ2-1; 9 bases align to TRBD1. This CDR3 has 15 residues. With V trimmed by 2 bases and J by 4 bases, 3 bases remained unmatched. Per germline, CDR1 SGHVS and CDR2 FNYEAQ. CDR3 sequence (DNA): TGTGCCAGCAGCTTAACAGGGGGCAAATACAATGAGCAGTTCTTC. Protein: CASSLTGGKYNEQFF.

This clone was observed once. CDR3 sequence reads: CASSLAVQINEQFF. Here the CDR3 DNA reads TGTGCCAGCAGCTTAGCTGTACAGATCAATGAGCAGTTCTTC. This chain joins TRBV11-1 and TRBJ2-1; D remains ambiguous. Per germline, CDR1 SGHAT and CDR2 FQDESV (reference sequence). CDR3 length: 14 residues. Trimming stripped 0 bases from V and 6 bases from J, with 9 bases between.

The chain links TRBV7-9 to TRBJ1-1, with TRBD1 matching over 7 bases. The CDR3 runs 15 residues. The V gene's germline CDR1 is SEHNR and CDR2 FQNEAQ (reference sequence). V trimming: 5 bases; J trimming: 0 bases; junction bases outside the gene matches: 6. This chain's CDR3 is CASSPGQLVNTEAFF. In nucleotides, the CDR3 is TGTGCCAGCAGCCCGGGACAGCTAGTGAACACTGAAGCTTTCTTT.

The chain recombines TRBV29-1 with TRBJ1-1, with D possibly being TRBD1 (6 bases). The CDR3 spans 13 residues. CDR1 is SQVTM, CDR2 ANQGSEA, per germline. Trimming took off 7 bases at V and 3 bases at J, with 15 bases between the two ends. CDR3 in amino acids: CSGVGRGHTEAFF. For the CDR3, the DNA is TGCAGCGGTGTTGGCAGGGGCCACACTGAAGCTTTCTTT.

This clone was detected only once. J is TRBJ2-2 and V is TRBV10-3; D gene uncertain. Germline V gene sequence: CDR1 ENHRY, CDR2 SYGVKD. This CDR3 is 14 amino acids long. Trimming pared 2 bases from V and 3 bases from J, leaving 7 bases between. The CDR3 region is CAISEIYDTGELFF. The CDR3 DNA sequence: TGTGCCATCAGTGAGATCTACGACACCGGGGAGCTGTTTTTT.

The V call is TRBV2, the J call TRBJ2-3; 9 nucleotides match TRBD1. The CDR3 length is 15 residues. The junction had 9 bases not matched to a gene; V was cut back by 5 bases and J by 6 bases. CDR1 is SNHLY and CDR2 is FYNNEI in the germline V gene. The CDR3 loop reads CASSSAQGAGDTQYF. In DNA, the CDR3 is TGTGCCAGCAGTTCCGCACAGGGGGCAGGGGATACGCAGTATTTT.

The chain employs TRBV7-9 and TRBJ1-2; TRBD1 matches 8 bases. The germline gives CDR1 SEHNR, CDR2 FQNEAQ (reference sequence). This CDR3 spans 16 amino acids. After removal of 8 bases from V and 3 bases from J, the junction contained 14 bases not matched to a gene. The CDR3 DNA reads as TGTGCCAGCTCTTCTGGTTCAGGGGGCGCGCACTATGGCTACACCTTC. Its translation: CASSSGSGGAHYGYTF.

The genes are TRBV2 and TRBJ1-4; perhaps TRBD1 as D (5 bases). V was clipped by 0 bases and J by 7 bases, with 12 bases between them. There are 15 residues in the CDR3. Germline CDR1 reads SNHLY; CDR2 reads FYNNEI. The CDR3 reads CASSEAGGTGEKLFF. CDR3 in DNA: TGTGCCAGCAGTGAAGCGGGGGGGACGGGTGAAAAACTGTTTTTT.

The chain couples TRBV7-9 to TRBJ1-3; 12 bases agree with TRBD1. The CDR3 has 16 residues. Germline CDR1 reads SEHNR; CDR2 reads FQNEAQ (reference sequence). V lost 6 bases, J lost 3 bases, and 6 bases stayed unmatched. The CDR3 spells CASSYGTGGYGNTIYF. The CDR3 DNA sequence: TGTGCCAGCAGTTACGGGACAGGGGGCTATGGAAACACCATATATTTT. Together with reference TRBV7-9 and TRBJ1-3, the CDR3 gives the full variable domain: DTGVSQNPRHKITKRGQNVTFRCDPISEHNRLYWYRQTLGQGPEFLTYFQNEAQLEKSRLLSDRFSAERPKGSFSTLEIQRTEQGDSAMYLCASSYGTGGYGNTIYFGEGSWLTVV.

This clone was seen just once. V is TRBV4-2 and J is TRBJ2-7; TRBD1 matches 10 bases. Germline V gene sequence: CDR1 LGHNA, CDR2 YNFKEQ. V was pared by 4 bases and J by 2 bases, with 2 bases of the junction left unmatched. The CDR3 consists of 14 residues. The CDR3 DNA reads TGTGCCAGCAGCCCGACAGGGGGCCCCTACGAGCAGTACTTC. Amino acid sequence: CASSPTGGPYEQYF.

The genes are TRBV2 and TRBJ2-3, with a possible D match to TRBD2 (6 bases). Trimming removed 8 bases at V and 6 bases at J, with 18 bases between. Germline CDR1 reads SNHLY; CDR2 reads FYNNEI. This CDR3 spans 14 amino acids. CDR3 bases: TGTGCCAGCGGGCCGGTGGGGGGAGTGGATACGCAGTATTTT. This gives the protein CASGPVGGVDTQYF. The variable domain in full, with the rest retrieved from reference TRBV2 and TRBJ2-3, is EPEVTQTPSHQVTQMGQEVILRCVPISNHLYFYWYRQILGQKVEFLVSFYNNEISEKSEIFDDQFSVERPDGSNFTLKIRSTKLEDSAMYFCASGPVGGVDTQYFGPGTRLTVL.

The chain joins TRBV7-9 to TRBJ1-1, with D maybe TRBD1 (5 bases). The CDR3 consists of 11 residues. Germline CDR1 reads SEHNR; CDR2 reads FQNEAQ (reference sequence). The ends were cut back, 4 bases at V and 8 bases at J, with 8 bases in the middle. The CDR3 DNA follows: TGTGCCAGCAGCTCCTGGACAGAAGCTTTCTTT. This codes for CASSSWTEAFF.

The rearrangement links TRBV2 to TRBJ2-6; 9 bases line up with TRBD1. V shed 0 bases and J 3 bases; nucleotides not matched to a gene: 3. The V gene's germline CDR1 is SNHLY and CDR2 FYNNEI. The CDR3 totals 17 residues. The chain's CDR3 is CASSEARQGDGANVLTF. Written as DNA, the CDR3 is TGTGCCAGCAGTGAAGCGCGACAGGGGGATGGGGCCAACGTCCTGACTTTC. Based on the CDR3 plus reference TRBV2 and TRBJ2-6, the full variable domain is EPEVTQTPSHQVTQMGQEVILRCVPISNHLYFYWYRQILGQKVEFLVSFYNNEISEKSEIFDDQFSVERPDGSNFTLKIRSTKLEDSAMYFCASSEARQGDGANVLTFGAGSRLTVL.

V and J are TRBV2 and TRBJ2-3, with 7 bases aligning to TRBD2. This CDR3 has 15 residues. The V gene end was trimmed by 5 bases and the J gene end by 2 bases; junction bases not matched to a gene: 7. The germline V gene encodes CDR1 SNHLY and CDR2 FYNNEI. The CDR3 nucleotides are TGTGCCAGCAGTAGGCCTAGCGGAGACACAGATACGCAGTATTTT. It translates to CASSRPSGDTDTQYF.

V usage is TRBV12-3 or TRBV12-4 and J usage is TRBJ2-7; D call uncertain. V dropped 2 bases and J dropped 0 bases, with 5 bases sitting between them. The CDR3 sequence is 13 residues long. The CDR3 sequence: CASSLLGSYEQYF. In nucleotides, the CDR3 is TGTGCCAGCAGTTTACTCGGCTCCTACGAGCAGTACTTC.

The gene calls are TRBV11-2 and TRBJ1-3; no firm D call. Trimming took 4 bases from V and 2 from J, leaving 6 bases between them. Germline CDR1 SGHAT, CDR2 FQNNGV. The CDR3 has 13 residues. CDR3 sequence (DNA): TGTGCCAGCAGCTCTACTGCTGGAAACACCATATATTTT. Translating it yields CASSSTAGNTIYF. The entire variable domain, with the rest obtained from reference TRBV11-2 and TRBJ1-3, is as follows: EAGVAQSPRYKIIEKRQSVAFWCNPISGHATLYWYQQILGQGPKLLIQFQNNGVVDDSQLPKDRFSAERLKGVDSTLKIQPAKLEDSAVYLCASSSTAGNTIYFGEGSWLTVV.

The CDR3 DNA reads as TGTGCTAGTGGTTTGGTACGGATGAAGAACGGTTCGGGAACTGAAGCTTTCTTT. Translating it yields CASGLVRMKNGSGTEAFF. The genes are TRBV12-5 and TRBJ1-1, with unresolved D. Trimming stripped 0 bases from V and 5 bases from J, with 22 bases between. Germline CDR1 is LGHNT and CDR2 is FRNRAP. This CDR3 contains 18 residues.

The chain employs TRBV3-1 (or the pseudogene TRBV3-2) and TRBJ1-5; perhaps TRBD1 as D (6 bases). Germline loops: CDR1 LGHDT, CDR2 YNNKEL (reference sequence). CDR3 length equals 15 residues. V lost 0 bases and J 5 bases, leaving 11 bases between the germline ends. As DNA, the CDR3 is TGTGCCAGCAGCCAAGATACAGGGCGATATCAGCCCCAGCATTTT. It is translated as CASSQDTGRYQPQHF.

This chain connects TRBV4-3 to TRBJ2-7, with TRBD2 identical over 12 bases. Germline values: CDR1 LGHNA, CDR2 YSLEER. The CDR3 consists of 16 residues. Germline trimming cut 3 bases from V and 2 bases from J; bases unmatched to any gene: 5. CDR3: CASSQAASGGAYEQYF. The DNA of the CDR3 is TGCGCCAGCAGCCAGGCCGCTAGCGGGGGGGCCTACGAGCAGTACTTC.

This clone is a singleton in its sample. The chain carries TRBV5-6 and TRBJ2-3; 7 bases line up with TRBD2. Germline CDR1 reads SGHDT; CDR2 reads YYEEEE. With 0 bases clipped from V and 0 bases from J, the junction kept 1 base outside the gene matches. There are 15 residues in the CDR3. The CDR3 protein is CASSLASGSTDTQYF. As DNA, the CDR3 is TGTGCCAGCAGCTTGGCTAGCGGAAGCACAGATACGCAGTATTTT. Looking up the rest from reference TRBV5-6 and TRBJ2-3 gives the full variable domain: DAGVTQSPTHLIKTRGQQVTLRCSPKSGHDTVSWYQQALGQGPQFIFQYYEEEERQRGNFPDRFSGHQFPNYSSELNVNALLLGDSALYLCASSLASGSTDTQYFGPGTRLTVL.

This chain joins TRBV3-1 (or the pseudogene TRBV3-2) and TRBJ1-4; no definite D call. The CDR3 loop spans 17 amino acids. Germline lookup yields CDR1 LGHDT and CDR2 YNNKEL (reference sequence). The V and J ends lost 0 bases and 0 bases respectively, with 11 bases between them. Here the CDR3 DNA reads TGTGCCAGCAGCCAAGAATTCGTCACATCAACTAATGAAAAACTGTTTTTT. Translating gives CASSQEFVTSTNEKLFF.

The chain combines TRBV27 with TRBJ1-1; possible D gene TRBD1, 6 bases. Germline V gene lookup returns CDR1 MNHEY and CDR2 SMNVEV (reference sequence). The ends were cut back, 6 bases at V and 4 bases at J, with 12 bases in the middle. CDR3 length equals 13 residues. The CDR3 bases are TGTGCCAGCAGGGGAAAAGGGGGCACTGAAGCTTTCTTT. Its protein is CASRGKGGTEAFF.

The J gene is TRBJ1-1, the V gene TRBV7-2; 7 nucleotides align to TRBD1. The CDR3 length is 15 residues. Germline assignment: CDR1 SGHTA and CDR2 FQGNSA. With V trimmed by 3 bases and J by 2 bases, 6 bases remained unmatched. Here the CDR3 DNA reads TGTGCCAGCAGCTTGGGGGGACAGCCTAACACTGAAGCTTTCTTT. This translates into CASSLGGQPNTEAFF.

The chain couples TRBV6-5 to TRBJ2-2; no reliable D call. The V and J ends lost 5 bases and 1 base respectively, with 8 bases between them. Germline V CDR1 and CDR2: MNHEY, SVGAGI. The CDR3 contains 14 residues. In nucleotides, the CDR3 is TGTGCCAGCAGTCCCTCACAGAACACCGGGGAGCTGTTTTTT. The encoded protein is CASSPSQNTGELFF.

The chain has TRBV21-1 and TRBJ2-5; the table's D call, TRBD1, has no DNA check behind it. TRBV21-1 is deemed a pseudogene. The CDR3 is 17 amino acids. CDR3 nucleotides: TGTGCCAGCAGCAAAGTTAGGGCAGGGGGTGGTGAAGAGACCCAGTACTTC. As protein: CASSKVRAGGGEETQYF.